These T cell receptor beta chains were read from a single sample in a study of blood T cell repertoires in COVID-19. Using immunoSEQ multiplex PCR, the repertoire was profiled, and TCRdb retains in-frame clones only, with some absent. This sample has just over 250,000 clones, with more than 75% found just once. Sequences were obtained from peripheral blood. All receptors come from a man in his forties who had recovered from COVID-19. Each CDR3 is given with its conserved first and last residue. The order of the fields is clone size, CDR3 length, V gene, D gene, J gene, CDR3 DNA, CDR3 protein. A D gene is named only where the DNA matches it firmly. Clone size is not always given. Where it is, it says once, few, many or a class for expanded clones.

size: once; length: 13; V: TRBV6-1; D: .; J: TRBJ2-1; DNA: TGTGCCAGCAGTGACCTGAGTTACAATGAGCAGTTCTTC; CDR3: CASSDLSYNEQFF
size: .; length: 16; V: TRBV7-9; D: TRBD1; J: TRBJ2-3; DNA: TGTGCCAGCAGCTCCGGACAGGGAGGTAGCACAGATACGCAGTATTTT; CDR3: CASSSGQGGSTDTQYF
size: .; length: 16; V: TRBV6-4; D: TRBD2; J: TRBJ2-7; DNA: TGTGCCAGCTACACTGGTCATCGGGACTACGCCTACGAGCAGTACTTC; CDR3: CASYTGHRDYAYEQYF
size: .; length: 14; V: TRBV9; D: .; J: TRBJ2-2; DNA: TGTGCCAGCAGCGTAGGGCCCCTAGCCGGGGAGCTGTTTTTT; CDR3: CASSVGPLAGELFF
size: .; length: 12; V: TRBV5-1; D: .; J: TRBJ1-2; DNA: TGCGCCAGCAGCTATAACAGGGATGGCTACACCTTC; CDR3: CASSYNRDGYTF
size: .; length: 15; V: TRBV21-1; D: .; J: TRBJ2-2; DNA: TGTGCCAGCAGACAACTAGTTGTGGCGACCGGGGAGCTGTTTTTT; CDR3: CASRQLVVATGELFF
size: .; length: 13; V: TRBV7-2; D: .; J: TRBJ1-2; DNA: TGTGCCAGCAGTCAAGACCAGGGTGATGGCTACACCTTC; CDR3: CASSQDQGDGYTF
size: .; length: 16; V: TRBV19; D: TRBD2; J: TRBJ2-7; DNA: TGTGCCAGTAGTATAGGGTTGCAGCGGGGGTCCTACGAGCAGTACTTC; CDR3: CASSIGLQRGSYEQYF
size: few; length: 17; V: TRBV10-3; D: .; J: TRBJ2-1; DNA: TGTGCCATCAGTGGAAGGGGCGGGGCGAGCTCCTACAATGAGCAGTTCTTC; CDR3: CAISGRGGASSYNEQFF
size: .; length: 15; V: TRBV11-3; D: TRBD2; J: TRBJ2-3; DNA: TGTGCCAGCAGCTTAGGAGCGGGAATCACAGATACGCAGTATTTT; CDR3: CASSLGAGITDTQYF
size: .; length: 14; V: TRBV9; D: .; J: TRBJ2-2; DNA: TGTGCCAGCAGCGACGGAAACCGGGGCGGGGAGCTGTTTTTT; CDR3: CASSDGNRGGELFF
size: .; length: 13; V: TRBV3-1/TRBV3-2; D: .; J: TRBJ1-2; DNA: TGTGCCAGCAGCCGGGACTCCCGGTATGGCTACACCTTC; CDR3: CASSRDSRYGYTF
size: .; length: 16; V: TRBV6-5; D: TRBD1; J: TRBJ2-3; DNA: TGTGCCAGCAGTTACTCGGCAGGACAGGGGATAGATACGCAGTATTTT; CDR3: CASSYSAGQGIDTQYF
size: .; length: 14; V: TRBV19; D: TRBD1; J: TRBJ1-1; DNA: TGTGCCAGTAGTTTGACAGGGGTGGCCACTGAAGCTTTCTTT; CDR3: CASSLTGVATEAFF
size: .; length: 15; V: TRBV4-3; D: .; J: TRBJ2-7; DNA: TGCGCCAGCAGCCAAGATCGGAGTCGGGGGTACGAGCAGTACTTC; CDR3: CASSQDRSRGYEQYF
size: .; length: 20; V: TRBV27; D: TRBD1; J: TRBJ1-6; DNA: TGTGCCAGCAGTTTACGCTCGGGACAGGGGGCCTGGTCCTATAATTCACCCCTCCACTTT; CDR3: CASSLRSGQGAWSYNSPLHF
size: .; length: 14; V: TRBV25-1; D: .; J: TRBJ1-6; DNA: TGTGCCAGCAGTTTTGGACAGCCAAATTCACCCCTCCACTTT; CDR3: CASSFGQPNSPLHF
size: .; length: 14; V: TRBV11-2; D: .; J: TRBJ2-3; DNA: TGTGCCAGCAGCTTAGGGGCCCCCACAGATACGCAGTATTTT; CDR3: CASSLGAPTDTQYF
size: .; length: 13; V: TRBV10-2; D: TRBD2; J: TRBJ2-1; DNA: TGCGCCAGCAGTGAGCGGGGGGAGGGCGGGCAGTTCTTC; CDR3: CASSERGEGGQFF
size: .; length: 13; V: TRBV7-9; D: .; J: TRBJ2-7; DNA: TGTGCCAGCACCCGTGATTCGGCCTACGAGCAGTACTTC; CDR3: CASTRDSAYEQYF
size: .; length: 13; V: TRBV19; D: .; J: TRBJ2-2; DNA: TGTGCCATCTCCGGGACGAACACCGGGGAGCTGTTTTTT; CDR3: CAISGTNTGELFF
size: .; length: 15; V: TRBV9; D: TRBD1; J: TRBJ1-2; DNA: TGTGCCAGCAGCGTAGGGCAGGGGGCGAACTATGGCTACACCTTC; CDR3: CASSVGQGANYGYTF
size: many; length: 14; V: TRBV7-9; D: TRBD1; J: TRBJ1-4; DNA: TGTGCCAGCAGCTTAGGGGACAGTAATGAAAAACTGTTTTTT; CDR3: CASSLGDSNEKLFF
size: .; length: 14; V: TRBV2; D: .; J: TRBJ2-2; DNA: TGTGCCAGCATCCGGGCGGGGAGCACCGGGGAGCTGTTTTTT; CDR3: CASIRAGSTGELFF
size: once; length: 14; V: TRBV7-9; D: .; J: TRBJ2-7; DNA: TGTGCCAGCAGCTCCTGGGACTCCTACTACGAGCAGTACTTC; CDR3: CASSSWDSYYEQYF
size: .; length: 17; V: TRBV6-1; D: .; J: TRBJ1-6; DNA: TGTGCCAGCAGTGGGGAGACAAACCTATCCCTCTATTCACCCCTCCACTTT; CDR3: CASSGETNLSLYSPLHF
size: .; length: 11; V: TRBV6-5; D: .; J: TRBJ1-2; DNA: TGTGCCAGCAGGGAGGCCTATGGCTACACCTTC; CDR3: CASREAYGYTF
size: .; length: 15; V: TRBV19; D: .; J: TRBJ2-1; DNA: TGTGCCAGTACGACCCTGGGACAAGGCAAGGATGAGCAGTTCTTC; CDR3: CASTTLGQGKDEQFF
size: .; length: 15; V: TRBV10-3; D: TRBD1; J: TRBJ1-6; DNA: TGTGCCATCAGGATGGGACAGGAGTATAATTCACCCCTCCACTTT; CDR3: CAIRMGQEYNSPLHF
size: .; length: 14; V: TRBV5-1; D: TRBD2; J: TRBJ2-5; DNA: TGCGCCAGCACCCTAGCGGTCACAAAGGGGACCCAGTACTTC; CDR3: CASTLAVTKGTQYF
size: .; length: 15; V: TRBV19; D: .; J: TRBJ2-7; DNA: TGTGCCAGTAGTATAAAAGTGGAGGCGTCCTACGAGCAGTACTTC; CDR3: CASSIKVEASYEQYF
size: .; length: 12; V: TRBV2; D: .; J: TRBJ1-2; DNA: TGTGCCAGCCCCGAGGTAGTGAATGGCTACACCTTC; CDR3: CASPEVVNGYTF
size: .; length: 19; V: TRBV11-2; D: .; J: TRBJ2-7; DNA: TGTGCCAGCAGCCCTCCGGTTCCGCGTGGACTTTTCACTTCCTACGAGCAGTACTTC; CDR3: CASSPPVPRGLFTSYEQYF
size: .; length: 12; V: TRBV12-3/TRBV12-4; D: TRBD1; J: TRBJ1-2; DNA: TGTGCCAGCAGTCGGACAGGATTTGGCTACACCTTC; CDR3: CASSRTGFGYTF
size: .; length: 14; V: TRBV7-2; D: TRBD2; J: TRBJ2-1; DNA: TGTGCCAGCAGCTTCAGACTAGCGGGCGGTGAGCAGTTCTTC; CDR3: CASSFRLAGGEQFF
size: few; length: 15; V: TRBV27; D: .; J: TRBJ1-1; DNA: TGTGCCAGCAGTTTATCGACCAGGGGCGGGACTGAAGCTTTCTTT; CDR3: CASSLSTRGGTEAFF
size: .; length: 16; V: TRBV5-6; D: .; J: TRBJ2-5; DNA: TGTGCCAGCAGCTTGAAGGGACAAGGGAAGATGGAGACCCAGTACTTC; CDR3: CASSLKGQGKMETQYF
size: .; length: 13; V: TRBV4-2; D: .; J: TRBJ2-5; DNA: TGTGCCAGCAGCCAAGGCCCCGGAGAGACCCAGTACTTC; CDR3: CASSQGPGETQYF
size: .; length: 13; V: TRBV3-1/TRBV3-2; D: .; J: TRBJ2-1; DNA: TGTGCCAGCAGCCAAGGTAACAGGGTGGTGCAGTTCTTC; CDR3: CASSQGNRVVQFF
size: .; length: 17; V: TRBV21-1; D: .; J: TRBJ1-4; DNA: TGTGCCAGCAGCAAAGGGGGAAACCGGAGGGAGAATGAAAAACTGTTTTTT; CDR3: CASSKGGNRRENEKLFF
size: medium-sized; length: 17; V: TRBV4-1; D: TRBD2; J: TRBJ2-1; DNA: TGCGCCAGCAGCCAAGAATCTAGCGGGGGTTCCTACAATGAGCAGTTCTTC; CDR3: CASSQESSGGSYNEQFF
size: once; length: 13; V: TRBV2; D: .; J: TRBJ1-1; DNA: TGTGCCAGCGTCCGAGAGTGGCTCGGGGAAGCTTTCTTT; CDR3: CASVREWLGEAFF
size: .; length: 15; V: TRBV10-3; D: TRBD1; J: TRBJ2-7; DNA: TGTGCCATCAGTGAGGGACAGGGACACACCTACGAGCAGTACTTC; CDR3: CAISEGQGHTYEQYF
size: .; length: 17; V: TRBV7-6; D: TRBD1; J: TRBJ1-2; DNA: TGTGCCAGCAGCCAAGGGACAGGGGGCTTTTGGGGCTATGGCTACACCTTC; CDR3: CASSQGTGGFWGYGYTF
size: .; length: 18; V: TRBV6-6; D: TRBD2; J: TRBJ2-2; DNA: TGTGCCAGCAGTCGAATACTAGCGGGGGGGAGTAACACCGGGGAGCTGTTTTTT; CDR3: CASSRILAGGSNTGELFF
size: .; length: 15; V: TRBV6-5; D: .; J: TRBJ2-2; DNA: TGTGCCAGCAGGAAAGACTCAGAAAACACCGGGGAGCTGTTTTTT; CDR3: CASRKDSENTGELFF
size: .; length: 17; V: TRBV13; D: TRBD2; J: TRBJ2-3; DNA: TGTGCCAGCAGCCGTCGCCTGGGGCGGGAGTCTTCGGATACGCAGTATTTT; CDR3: CASSRRLGRESSDTQYF
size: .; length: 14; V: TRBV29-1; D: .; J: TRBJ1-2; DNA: TGCAGCGTTGATATCGGGGGGGCTGGATATGGCTACACCTTC; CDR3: CSVDIGGAGYGYTF
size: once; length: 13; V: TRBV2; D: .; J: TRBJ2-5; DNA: TGTGCCACCCAGCCGGGGGAAAAAGAGACCCAGTACTTC; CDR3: CATQPGEKETQYF
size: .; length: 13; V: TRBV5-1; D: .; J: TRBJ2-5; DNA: TGCGCCAGCAGCTTGACTAGGCCAGAGACCCAGTACTTC; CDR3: CASSLTRPETQYF
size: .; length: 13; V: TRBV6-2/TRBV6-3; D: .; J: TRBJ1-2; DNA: TGTGCCAGCAGCCCCCCAGCGCACTATGGCTACACCTTC; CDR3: CASSPPAHYGYTF
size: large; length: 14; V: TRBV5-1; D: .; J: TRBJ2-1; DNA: TGCGCCAGCAGCTCCTCTACGTCCTACAATGAGCAGTTCTTC; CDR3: CASSSSTSYNEQFF
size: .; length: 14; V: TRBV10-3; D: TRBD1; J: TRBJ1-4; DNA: TGTGCCATCAGGGCAGGGGGCTTGTCCGAAAAACTGTTTTTT; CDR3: CAIRAGGLSEKLFF
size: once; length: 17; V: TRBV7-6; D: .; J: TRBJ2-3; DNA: TGTGCCAGCAGCTTAGGTTCTGGGGGCGTCAGCACAGATACGCAGTATTTT; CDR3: CASSLGSGGVSTDTQYF
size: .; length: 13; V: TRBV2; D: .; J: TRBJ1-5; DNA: TGTGCCAGCAACAGGGCCTCCAATCAGCCCCAGCATTTT; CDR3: CASNRASNQPQHF
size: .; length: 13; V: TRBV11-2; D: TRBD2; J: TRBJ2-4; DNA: TGTGCCAGCAGTTCTAGGACGGGGGGGGGTCAGTACTTC; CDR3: CASSSRTGGGQYF
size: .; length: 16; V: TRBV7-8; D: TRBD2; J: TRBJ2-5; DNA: TGTGCCAGCAGCCTGGAGAGCGGGGGGATCCAAGAGACCCAGTACTTC; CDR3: CASSLESGGIQETQYF